What follows describes a single TCR beta chain. The data were taken from a study of T cells in localized non-small cell lung cancer. V shed 5 bases, J shed 7 bases, and the junction held 15 bases outside the gene matches. The CDR3 consists of 17 residues. Germline V gene sequence: CDR1 MGHRA, CDR2 YSYEKL. The table came from immunoSEQ multiplex PCR; TCRdb's copy has only in-frame clones and leaves some out. The sample includes 30,000 to 45,000 clones, 85% to 95% of them seen just once. Sequenced here: peripheral blood, sampled before any cancer treatment. The TCR was taken from a female donor older than 55 with stage I lung adenocarcinoma. The chain has TRBV4-1 and TRBJ2-2, with 8 positions matching TRBD1. The CDR3 reads CASSERGTGFLSGELFF. The CDR3, as DNA: TGCGCCAGCAGCGAAAGAGGGACAGGTTTCCTGAGCGGGGAGCTGTTTTTT.